The 2 T cell receptor beta chains below come from one sample, sequenced in a study of CD8+CD57+ T cells in acquired aplastic anemia (dated 2018 in TCRdb). The reads were generated on an Illumina HiSeq 2000. Profiling of TCR beta VDJ combinations and CDR3 sequences used genomic DNA as the template. TCRdb's own reprocessing of the public reads used fastp at Q25 and MiXCR and kept productive beta chains. For every CDR3 protein sequence, its rows merge into one entry that carries the most common genes and DNA. For this sample the table gives over 40,000 distinct CDR3 sequences, of which around two thirds were detected only once. Clones ranked in the top ten supply 30% to 40% of the sample. Source material: sorted CD4+, CD8+, or CD8+CD57+ T cells (not recorded which) from PBMCs. The receptors here all came from a human donor in good health, serving as a control.

In its sample, this clonotype was seen many times. The chain combines TRBV7-8 with TRBJ2-7; 7 bases fit TRBD1. The V and J ends lost 4 bases and 5 bases, in that order; junction bases with no gene match: 8. This CDR3 region has 14 residues. Looked up from germline, CDR1 is SGHVS and CDR2 is FQNEAQ. The CDR3 DNA follows: TGTGCCAGCAGCTCCCCGGGACAGTTCGACGAGCAGTACTTC. Protein product: CASSSPGQFDEQYF.

This clonotype was observed once. This chain uses TRBV10-3 with TRBJ2-2; 9 bases match TRBD1. Looked up from germline, CDR1 is ENHRY and CDR2 is SYGVKD. The CDR3 contains 13 residues. The J segment lost 5 bases and the V segment lost 6 bases, leaving 1 base of the junction unmatched. The DNA of the CDR3 is TGTGCCATCAGCGGGACAGGGACCGGGGAGCTGTTTTTT. Protein product: CAISGTGTGELFF.